Presented here are 17 T cell receptor beta chains from one specimen sequenced in a study of blood T cells in healthy people across ages. Together with a sample-barcoded 5' primer, a J-beta primer mix was included in a second PCR lasting 7 to 11 cycles. TCRdb redid the calling of the 5' RACE reads with MiXCR, one entry per CDR3 protein. This repertoire shows around 1.1 million distinct CDR3 sequences, less than 45% found once; its top ten account for approximately 14%. Sequenced input: blood. The receptors originated from a young man in good health.

The rearrangement uses TRBV20-1 and TRBJ2-3; no reliable D call. CDR1 is DFQATT and CDR2 is SNEGSKA in the germline V gene (reference sequence). This CDR3 is 14 amino acids long. The germline V and J ends were trimmed by 0 bases and 0 bases, with 7 bases remaining between them. The DNA for the CDR3 is TGCAGTGCTAGAGACCCATACAGCACAGATACGCAGTATTTT. Translation gives CSARDPYSTDTQYF.

This clonotype was picked up a small number of times. V and J are TRBV20-1 and TRBJ1-5, with D perhaps TRBD1 (5 bases). The germline V gene encodes CDR1 DFQATT and CDR2 SNEGSKA (reference sequence). This CDR3 has 14 amino acids. The V end lost 5 bases, the J end lost 6 bases, and 17 bases lay between the germline ends. The CDR3 DNA sequence: TGCAGTGCTGTTGCAGGGATAGGAGGTCAGCCCCAGCATTTT. Its protein is CSAVAGIGGQPQHF.

There are a few counts of this clonotype. V gene TRBV12-3 or TRBV12-4 combines with J gene TRBJ1-2, with TRBD1 identical over 8 bases. The J segment lost 3 bases and the V segment lost 5 bases, leaving 8 bases of the junction unmatched. CDR3 length: 15 residues. Here the CDR3 DNA reads TGTGCCAGCAGTCCGGCCGGGACAGGTGACTATGGCTACACCTTC. This encodes CASSPAGTGDYGYTF.

The sample holds a few counts of this clonotype. The chain uses TRBV20-1 and TRBJ2-1; D might be TRBD1 (5 bases). The ends were cut back, 2 bases at V and 9 bases at J, with 14 bases in the middle. CDR3 length equals 13 residues. The V gene's germline CDR1 is DFQATT and CDR2 SNEGSKA (reference sequence). The CDR3 nucleotides are TGCAGTGCTAGACCTGACAGCTCCGGTGAGCAGTTCTTC. Translating gives CSARPDSSGEQFF.

The V gene is TRBV6-6, the J gene TRBJ2-3; 7 bases fit TRBD2. With 10 bases clipped from V and 0 bases from J, the junction kept 7 bases outside the gene matches. CDR3 length: 14 amino acids. The germline V gene has CDR1 MNHNY and CDR2 SVGAGI (reference sequence). The CDR3 DNA sequence: TGTGCCACCCGGGGAGGGCTTAGCACAGATACGCAGTATTTT. It specifies CATRGGLSTDTQYF.

The chain carries TRBV10-3 and TRBJ2-3; D is possibly TRBD2 (6 bases). Deletions cut 3 bases from V and 1 base from J, with 14 bases between. The CDR3 has 16 residues. Per the germline V gene, CDR1 is ENHRY and CDR2 is SYGVKD. This CDR3 is CAISDPGGLRTDTQYF. The DNA for the CDR3 is TGTGCCATCAGTGACCCCGGGGGATTACGCACAGATACGCAGTATTTT.

This clonotype was recorded a few times. The chain uses TRBV29-1 and TRBJ1-1; D not resolved. Per germline, CDR1 SQVTM and CDR2 ANQGSEA. V lost 6 bases and J 0 bases, leaving 8 bases between the germline ends. There are 12 residues in the CDR3. CDR3 in DNA: TGCAGCGTCCGTGGAATGAACACTGAAGCTTTCTTT. This encodes CSVRGMNTEAFF.

This clonotype was counted between two and nine times. V usage is TRBV6-2 or TRBV6-3 and J usage is TRBJ2-5; TRBD1 aligns across 9 bases. The end of the DNA aligns better with TRBJ2-7, so the J call may be wrong. CDR1 and CDR2 (germline): MNHEY, SVGEGT. This CDR3 has 16 amino acids. This CDR3 is CASSYSQGTGRSEQYF. The CDR3 DNA follows: TGTGCCAGCAGTTACTCCCAAGGGACAGGGCGCTCCGAGCAGTACTTC.

The chain combines TRBV5-5 with TRBJ2-5; D gene ambiguous. Germline V gene sequence: CDR1 SGHKS, CDR2 YYEKEE (reference sequence). CDR3 length: 13 residues. V was clipped by 2 bases and J by 5 bases, with 10 bases between them. CDR3 region: CASSLNRAETQYF. CDR3 in DNA: TGTGCCAGCAGCTTAAACAGAGCGGAGACCCAGTACTTC.

This chain joins TRBV20-1 and TRBJ2-7; tentative D call: TRBD2 (5 bases). CDR1 is DFQATT, CDR2 SNEGSKA, per germline (reference sequence). Trimming shortened V by 5 bases and J by 6 bases, and 11 bases separated the two germline ends. The CDR3 totals 11 residues. CDR3 bases: TGCAGTGCTCGGGCTGGAGGCGAGCAGTACTTC. Translated: CSARAGGEQYF.

Of note for this clonotype: At one end the junction does not follow the germline gene, possibly because of a read error. This chain links TRBV7-2 with TRBJ1-1, with a possible D match to TRBD1 (6 bases). CDR1 is SGHTA, CDR2 FQGNSA, per germline. This CDR3 is built from 12 residues. The CDR3 spells CAGSFRGIEAFF. The DNA for the CDR3 is TGTGCCGGCAGCTTTAGGGGGATTGAAGCTTTCTTT.

In regard to this clonotype: The junction and the germline gene differ at one end; a read error may be behind it. The chain is built from TRBV4-3 and TRBJ2-7; 9 bases are shared with TRBD1. Germline CDR1 LGHNA, CDR2 YSLEER. This CDR3 is built from 19 residues. The CDR3 loop reads CASSQDRSGGQGIRHEQYF. CDR3 DNA: TGCGCCAGCAGCCAAGATAGGTCCGGGGGACAGGGTATTCGCCACGAGCAGTATTTC.

This clonotype showed up just once. The chain links TRBV20-1 to TRBJ1-1, with TRBD1 as a possible D gene (6 bases). V was clipped by 8 bases and J by 0 bases, with 13 bases between them. The germline gives CDR1 DFQATT, CDR2 SNEGSKA (reference sequence). The CDR3 is 13 residues long. The CDR3 DNA reads TGCAGTCCCAGGGGACCTATGAACACTGAAGCTTTCTTT. Protein product: CSPRGPMNTEAFF.

This clonotype showed up just a few times. The CDR3 sequence: CASSLSDRVNTEAFF. CDR3 coding DNA: TGTGCCAGCAGTCTATCGGACAGGGTTAACACTGAAGCTTTCTTT. V usage is TRBV6-2 or TRBV6-3 and J usage is TRBJ1-1; 8 bases map to TRBD1. V was pared by 5 bases and J by 2 bases, with 7 bases of the junction left unmatched. Germline V gene sequence: CDR1 MNHEY, CDR2 SVGEGT. This CDR3 region has 15 residues.

The chain recombines TRBV14 with TRBJ1-1; weak D call: TRBD1 (5 bases). The germline gives CDR1 SGHDN, CDR2 FVKESK. V lost 0 bases to trimming and J lost 5 bases, with 31 bases between them. The CDR3 is 21 amino acids. The CDR3 loop is CASSQEIVGRRIKGTRTEAFF. CDR3 coding DNA: TGTGCCAGCAGCCAAGAGATTGTGGGACGGCGAATAAAGGGGACGAGGACTGAAGCTTTCTTT.

The chain is built from TRBV6-5 and TRBJ1-5, with 7 nucleotides matching TRBD1. V shed 2 bases and J 2 bases; nucleotides not matched to a gene: 15. Per the germline V gene, CDR1 is MNHEY and CDR2 is SVGAGI. The CDR3 spans 19 residues. The CDR3 bases are TGTGCCAGCAGTTACAAAACCCTACAGGGGAGGGGGGGCAATCAGCCCCAGCATTTT. Translation: CASSYKTLQGRGGNQPQHF.

The chain is built from TRBV6-5 and TRBJ2-7; D remains ambiguous. The CDR3 runs 14 residues. The germline V gene encodes CDR1 MNHEY and CDR2 SVGAGI. The V end lost 0 bases, the J end lost 4 bases, and 10 bases lay between the germline ends. CDR3: CASSYSPETYEQYF. The CDR3 nucleotides are TGTGCCAGCAGTTACTCTCCAGAAACTTACGAGCAGTACTTC.